This T cell receptor beta chain was found in a study of blood T cells in healthy people across ages. Study-wide results and caveats: Diversity estimated from one million T cells was considered an underestimate. PBMCs that were unsorted prevented a conclusive naive versus antigen-experienced comparison.

This clonotype showed up just a few times. Its specificity is not known. Primed by a sample-barcoded 5' primer and a J-beta primer mix, a second PCR proceeded for about 6 to 11 cycles. Every single cDNA molecule received a tag from a template-switch adaptor with 12 random nucleotides. TCRdb re-called the 5' RACE reads with MiXCR, one entry per CDR3 protein. The table includes 800,000 to 1,300,000 distinct CDR3 sequences, under 30% detected once. The CDR3 is made up of 12 amino acids. Deletions cut 7 bases from V and 11 bases from J, with 20 bases between. Germline values: CDR1 SQVTM, CDR2 ANQGSEA. The data also belong to a second study, concerning T cells of mothers and their children. This second report adds: Relative to unrelated pairs, biologically related mother-child dyads exhibited marginally greater, non-significant overlap.

Material: blood. This receptor was identified in a girl aged 2 to 9 in good health. This chain connects TRBV29-1 to TRBJ1-1, with D tentatively TRBD1 (5 bases). The CDR3 nucleotides are TGCAGCGGGGGGTTCCGAGACGCTGGGGCTTTCTTT. Translating it yields CSGGFRDAGAFF. Variable domain in full (rest from reference TRBV29-1 and TRBJ1-1): SAVISQKPSRDICQRGTSLTIQCQVDSQVTMMFWYRQQPGQSLTLIATANQGSEATYESGFVIDKFPISRPNLTFSTLTVSNMSPEDSSIYLCSGGFRDAGAFFGQGTRLTVV.